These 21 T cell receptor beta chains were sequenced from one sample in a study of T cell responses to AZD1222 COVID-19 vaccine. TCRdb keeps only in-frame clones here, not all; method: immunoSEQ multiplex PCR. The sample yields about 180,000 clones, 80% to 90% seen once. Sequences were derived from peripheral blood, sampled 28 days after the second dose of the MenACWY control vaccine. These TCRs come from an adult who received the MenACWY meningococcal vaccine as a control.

Here the CDR3 reads CASSDGTSGTQYF. DNA for the CDR3: TGCGCCAGCAGCGACGGGACTAGCGGGACCCAGTACTTC. The chain has TRBV5-1 and TRBJ2-5; the match to TRBD2 covers 11 bases. Germline CDR1 is SGHRS and CDR2 is YFSETQ. J lost 7 bases, V lost 4 bases, and 3 bases had no gene match. CDR3 length equals 13 residues.

DNA for the CDR3: TGTGCCAGCAGCCTAAACTTCAGAGAAGTTCAGTACTTC. It is translated as CASSLNFREVQYF. V usage is TRBV12-3 or TRBV12-4 and J usage is TRBJ2-4; D gene unclear. The CDR3 length is 13 residues. V was pared by 6 bases and J by 11 bases, with 17 bases between.

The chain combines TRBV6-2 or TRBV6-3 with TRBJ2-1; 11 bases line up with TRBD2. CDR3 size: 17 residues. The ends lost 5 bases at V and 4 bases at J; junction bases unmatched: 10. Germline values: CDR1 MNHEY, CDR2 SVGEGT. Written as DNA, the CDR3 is TGTGCCAGCAGTCGCCCTTCCACTAGCGGGGGATACAATGAGCAGTTCTTC. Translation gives CASSRPSTSGGYNEQFF.

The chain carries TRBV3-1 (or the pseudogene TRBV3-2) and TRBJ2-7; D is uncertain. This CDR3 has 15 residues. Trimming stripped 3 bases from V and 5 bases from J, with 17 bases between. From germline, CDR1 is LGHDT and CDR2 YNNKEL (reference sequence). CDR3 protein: CASSQPSGPAHEQYF. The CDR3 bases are TGTGCCAGCAGCCAGCCCTCCGGACCAGCCCACGAGCAGTACTTC.

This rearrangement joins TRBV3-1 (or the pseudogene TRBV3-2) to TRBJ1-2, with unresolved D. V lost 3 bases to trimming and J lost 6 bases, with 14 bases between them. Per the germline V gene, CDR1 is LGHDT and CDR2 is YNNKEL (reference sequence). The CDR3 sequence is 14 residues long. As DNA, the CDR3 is TGTGCCAGCAGCCATTTTAGGGAGTGGCATGGCTACACCTTC. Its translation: CASSHFREWHGYTF.

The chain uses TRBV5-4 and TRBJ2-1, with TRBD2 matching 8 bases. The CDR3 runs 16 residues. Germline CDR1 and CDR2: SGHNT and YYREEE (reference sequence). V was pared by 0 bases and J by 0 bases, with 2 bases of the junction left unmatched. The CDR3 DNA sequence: TGTGCCAGCAGCTTGGTAGCGGGACGCTCCTACAATGAGCAGTTCTTC. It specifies CASSLVAGRSYNEQFF.

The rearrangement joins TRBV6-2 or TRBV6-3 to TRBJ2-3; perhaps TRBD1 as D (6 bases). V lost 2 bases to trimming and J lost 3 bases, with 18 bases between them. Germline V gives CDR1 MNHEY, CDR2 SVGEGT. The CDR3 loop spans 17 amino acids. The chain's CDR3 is CASSYNVQGMGTDTQYF. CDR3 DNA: TGTGCCAGCAGTTACAATGTTCAGGGGATGGGTACAGATACGCAGTATTTT.

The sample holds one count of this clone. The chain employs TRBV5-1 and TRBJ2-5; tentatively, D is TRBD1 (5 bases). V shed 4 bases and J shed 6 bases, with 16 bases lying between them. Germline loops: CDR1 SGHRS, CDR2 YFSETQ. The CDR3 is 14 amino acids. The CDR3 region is CASSPLQVPKTQYF. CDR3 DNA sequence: TGCGCCAGCAGCCCGCTACAGGTGCCCAAGACCCAGTACTTC.

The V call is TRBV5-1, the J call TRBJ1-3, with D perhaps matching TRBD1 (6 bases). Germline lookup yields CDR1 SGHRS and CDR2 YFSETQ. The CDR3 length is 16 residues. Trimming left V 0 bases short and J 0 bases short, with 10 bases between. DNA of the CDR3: TGCGCCAGCAGCTTGGACAGGGCCGACTCTGGAAACACCATATATTTT. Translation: CASSLDRADSGNTIYF.

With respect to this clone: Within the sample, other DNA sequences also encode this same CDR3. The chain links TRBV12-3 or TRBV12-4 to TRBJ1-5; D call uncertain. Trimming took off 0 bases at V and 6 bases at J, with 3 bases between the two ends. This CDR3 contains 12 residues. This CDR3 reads CASSLAGQPQHF. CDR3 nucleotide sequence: TGTGCCAGCAGTTTAGCGGGTCAGCCCCAGCATTTT.

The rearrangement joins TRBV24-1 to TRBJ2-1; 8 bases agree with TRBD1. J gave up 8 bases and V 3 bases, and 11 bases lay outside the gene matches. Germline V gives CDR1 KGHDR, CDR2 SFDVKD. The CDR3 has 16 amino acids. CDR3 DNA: TGTGCCACCAGTGATCCCCACAGGGGGGAAGTTCATGAGCAGTTCTTC. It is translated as CATSDPHRGEVHEQFF.

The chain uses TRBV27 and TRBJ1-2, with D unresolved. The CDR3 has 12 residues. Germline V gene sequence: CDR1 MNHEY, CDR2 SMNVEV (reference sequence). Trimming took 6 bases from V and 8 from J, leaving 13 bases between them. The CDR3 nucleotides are TGTGCCAGCAGCTCCCCTTTGGGGGGCTACACCTTC. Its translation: CASSSPLGGYTF.

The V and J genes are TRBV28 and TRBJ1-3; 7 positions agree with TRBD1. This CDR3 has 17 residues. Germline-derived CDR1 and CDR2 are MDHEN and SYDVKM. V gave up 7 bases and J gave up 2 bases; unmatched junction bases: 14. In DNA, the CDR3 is TGTGCCAGCACCCTTCTCCGGGACAGTCTCGCTGGAAACACCATATATTTT. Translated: CASTLLRDSLAGNTIYF.

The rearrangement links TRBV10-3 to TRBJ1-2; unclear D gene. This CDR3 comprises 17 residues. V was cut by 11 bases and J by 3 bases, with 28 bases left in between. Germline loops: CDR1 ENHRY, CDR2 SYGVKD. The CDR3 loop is CAVSKASESSSDYGYTF. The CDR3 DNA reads TGTGCCGTCTCAAAAGCCTCCGAGTCCTCGTCGGACTATGGCTACACCTTC.

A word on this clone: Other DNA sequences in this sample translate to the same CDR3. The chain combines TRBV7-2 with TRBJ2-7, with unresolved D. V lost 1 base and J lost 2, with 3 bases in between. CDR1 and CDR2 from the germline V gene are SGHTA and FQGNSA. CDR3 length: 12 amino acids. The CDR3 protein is CASSLVPYEQYF. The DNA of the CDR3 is TGTGCCAGCAGCTTAGTTCCCTACGAGCAGTACTTC.

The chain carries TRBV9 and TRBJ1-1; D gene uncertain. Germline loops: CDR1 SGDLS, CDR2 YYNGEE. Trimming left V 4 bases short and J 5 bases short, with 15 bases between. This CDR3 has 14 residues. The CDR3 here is CASSRPGIRTEAFF. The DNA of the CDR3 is TGTGCCAGCAGCCGACCGGGGATAAGGACTGAAGCTTTCTTT.

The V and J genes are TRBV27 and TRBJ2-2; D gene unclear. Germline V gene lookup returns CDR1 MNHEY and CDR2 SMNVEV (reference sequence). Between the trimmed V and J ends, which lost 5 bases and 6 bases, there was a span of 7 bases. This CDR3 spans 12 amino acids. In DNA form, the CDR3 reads TGTGCCAGCAGTAAACCCGCCGGGGAGCTGTTTTTT. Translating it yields CASSKPAGELFF.

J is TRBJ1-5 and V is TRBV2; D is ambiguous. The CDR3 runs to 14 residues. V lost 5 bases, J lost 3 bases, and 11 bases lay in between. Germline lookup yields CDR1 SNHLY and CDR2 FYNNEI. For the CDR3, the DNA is TGTGCCAGCAGTTTCCAGGCGAACAATCAGCCCCAGCATTTT. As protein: CASSFQANNQPQHF.

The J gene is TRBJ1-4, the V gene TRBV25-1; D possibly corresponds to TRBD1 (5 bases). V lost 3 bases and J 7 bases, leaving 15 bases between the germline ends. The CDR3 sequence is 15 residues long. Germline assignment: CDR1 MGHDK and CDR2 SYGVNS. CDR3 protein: CASSDPTGGLEKLFF. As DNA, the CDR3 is TGTGCCAGCAGTGACCCGACGGGGGGTCTTGAAAAACTGTTTTTT. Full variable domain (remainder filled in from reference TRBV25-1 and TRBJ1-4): EADIYQTPRYLVIGTGKKITLECSQTMGHDKMYWYQQDPGMELHLIHYSYGVNSTEKGDLSSESTVSRIRTEHFPLTLESARPSHTSQYLCASSDPTGGLEKLFFGSGTQLSVL.

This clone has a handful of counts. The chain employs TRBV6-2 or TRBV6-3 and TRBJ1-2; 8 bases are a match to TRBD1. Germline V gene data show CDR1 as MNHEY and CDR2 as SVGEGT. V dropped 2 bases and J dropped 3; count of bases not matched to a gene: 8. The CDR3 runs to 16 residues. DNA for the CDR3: TGTGCCAGCAGTTACCGGGGACAGGCCAAATACTATGGCTACACCTTC. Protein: CASSYRGQAKYYGYTF.

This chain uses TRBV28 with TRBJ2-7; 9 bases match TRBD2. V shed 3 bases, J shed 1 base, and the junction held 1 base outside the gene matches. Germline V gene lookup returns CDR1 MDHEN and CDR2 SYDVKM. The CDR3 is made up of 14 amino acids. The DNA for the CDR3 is TGTGCCAGCAGTTTTAGCGGGAGATCCTACGAGCAGTACTTC. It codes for CASSFSGRSYEQYF. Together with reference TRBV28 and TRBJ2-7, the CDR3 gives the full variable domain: DVKVTQSSRYLVKRTGEKVFLECVQDMDHENMFWYRQDPGLGLRLIYFSYDVKMKEKGDIPEGYSVSREKKERFSLILESASTNQTSMYLCASSFSGRSYEQYFGPGTRLTVT.